The clone carrying this TCR beta chain was observed at least ten times. TCRdb called clones again from the PCR reads with MiXCR. The table records fewer than 50,000 clones, 28% of them present only once. This sample stems from a study of metastatic and nonmetastatic thyroid tumors. In germline, CDR1 is LNHDA, CDR2 SQIVND (reference sequence). V dropped 5 bases and J dropped 1 base, with 5 bases sitting between them. CDR3 length: 13 residues. No patient had received any treatment before thyroid surgery. This chain uses TRBV19 with TRBJ2-2, with D hard to call. Input material: blood. The sequence derives from a male donor with papillary thyroid cancer or a benign thyroid nodule (not recorded which). Some clones in this sample may be carry-over from other donors' samples. The CDR3 sequence is CASSPRNTGELFF. CDR3 in DNA: TGTGCCAGTAGTCCTCGGAACACCGGGGAGCTGTTTTTT.